This paragraph covers one T cell receptor (beta chain) sequence. This sample was included in a study of T cell responses to AZD1222 COVID-19 vaccine. Measured with immunoSEQ multiplex PCR; TCRdb has only the in-frame clones, and not every one. This sample has some 130,000 clones, with roughly 85% found just once. The CDR3 runs 16 residues. After removal of 6 bases from V and 0 bases from J, the junction contained 8 bases not matched to a gene. From germline, CDR1 is MNHNY and CDR2 SVGAGI (reference sequence). The TCR originated in an adult in good health. The material was peripheral blood, obtained on day 0 of AZD1222 vaccination. The gene calls are TRBV6-6 and TRBJ1-2, with 9 bases that match TRBD1. The CDR3 loop reads CASSRTGVASNYGYTF. CDR3 nucleotides: TGTGCCAGCAGCCGGACAGGGGTTGCTTCTAACTATGGCTACACCTTC.